This T cell receptor beta chain appears in the sequencing data of a study of PD-1 blockade in mismatch repair-deficient tumors. Study-wide background: Patients had over ten mismatch repair-deficient cancer types and were previously treated and progressing.

Unmatched junction bases numbered 2, after V lost 6 bases and J lost 1 base. The germline gives CDR1 SGHRS, CDR2 YFSETQ. The CDR3 runs to 14 residues. Clones were sequenced by immunoSEQ multiplex PCR, and TCRdb holds only the in-frame ones, with some missing. The sample includes 25,000 to 30,000 clones, about 81% of them seen just once. Every patient had mismatch repair deficiency by PCR or immunohistochemistry. TCR sequencing covered a few patients who responded to pembrolizumab. Comment on this clone: The antigen remains undetermined.

Overall study results and limits: After pembrolizumab, tumor-resident clones rose rapidly, then generally contracted before radiologic responses.

The rearrangement joins TRBV5-1 to TRBJ2-2, with 8 positions matching TRBD2. The clonotype comes from an adult with mismatch repair-deficient cancer. The sequenced sample was PBMCs, obtained before pembrolizumab treatment. The CDR3 here is CASTLAGNTGELFF. DNA for the CDR3: TGCGCCAGCACCCTAGCGGGGAACACCGGGGAGCTGTTTTTT.